The 31 T cell receptor beta chains given below trace back to one sample, sequenced in a study of a mutant IDH1 vaccine in newly diagnosed glioma. Antigens of these TCRs are unknown. TCRdb keeps only in-frame clones here, not all; method: immunoSEQ multiplex PCR. The top ten hold roughly 4% of the sample, which has approximately 44,000 clones, less than 95% seen once. Time point noted: week 23, last vaccination. Doses of 300 ug of mutant IDH1 20-mer peptide were given with topical imiquimod. Source: PBMCs, taken from a glioma patient whose treatment included an IDH1 peptide vaccine. These receptors were collected from a man in his forties or fifties with glioma.

This clone was observed a handful of times. The J gene is TRBJ2-3, the V gene TRBV11-3; no clear D. V was shortened by 0 bases and J by 1 base, with 2 bases between the two germline ends. This CDR3 has 13 residues. Germline V lookup: CDR1 SGHNT, CDR2 YENEEA. This CDR3 is CASSLEGTDTQYF. The CDR3 DNA reads TGTGCCAGCAGCTTAGAGGGCACAGATACGCAGTATTTT.

The V call is TRBV5-1, the J call TRBJ2-5, with 14 bases aligning to TRBD2. With 4 bases clipped from V and 5 bases from J, the junction kept 10 bases outside the gene matches. The germline gives CDR1 SGHRS, CDR2 YFSETQ. The CDR3 is 17 amino acids. The CDR3 is CASSPRLAGGSRETQYF. The CDR3 region has the DNA TGCGCCAGCAGCCCCCGACTAGCGGGAGGGTCCCGGGAGACCCAGTACTTC.

This clone was seen a single time. The rearrangement links TRBV14 to TRBJ1-5; D not certain. The CDR3 covers 16 residues. Looked up from germline, CDR1 is SGHDN and CDR2 is FVKESK. The V and J ends lost 10 bases and 0 bases respectively, with 19 bases between them. The CDR3 DNA follows: TGTGCCACCACAAGGATCGTGGATGTTAGCAATCAGCCCCAGCATTTT. It translates to CATTRIVDVSNQPQHF. Using reference TRBV14 and TRBJ1-5 for the parts outside the CDR3, the full variable domain is EAGVTQFPSHSVIEKGQTVTLRCDPISGHDNLYWYRRVMGKEIKFLLHFVKESKQDESGMPNNRFLAERTGGTYSTLKVQPAELEDSGVYFCATTRIVDVSNQPQHFGDGTRLSIL.

This clone has only one observation. This chain links TRBV28 with TRBJ2-7; possibly TRBD1 for D (6 bases). CDR1 and CDR2 (germline): MDHEN, SYDVKM. The CDR3 is 16 amino acids. The ends were cut back, 1 base at V and 0 bases at J, with 13 bases in the middle. The CDR3 spells CASSLYRTAYSYEQYF. CDR3 nucleotides: TGTGCCAGCAGTTTATACCGGACAGCCTACTCCTACGAGCAGTACTTC.

With respect to this clone: Other nucleotide sequences in the sample specify the same CDR3. The chain combines TRBV6-1 with TRBJ2-3; TRBD2 matches 11 bases. The CDR3 has 15 residues. Germline CDR1 is MNHNS and CDR2 is SASEGT. The trim removed 6 bases at V and 0 bases at J, leaving 2 bases unmatched. CDR3 residues: CASRGLAASTDTQYF. The CDR3 DNA reads as TGTGCCAGCAGGGGACTAGCGGCAAGCACAGATACGCAGTATTTT.

The chain couples TRBV27 to TRBJ2-4; D remains ambiguous. This CDR3 spans 16 amino acids. Germline CDR1 and CDR2: MNHEY and SMNVEV (reference sequence). V lost 0 bases, J lost 0 bases, and 9 bases lay in between. Here the CDR3 DNA reads TGTGCCAGCAGTTTATCCGGTAGACTAGCCAAAAACATTCAGTACTTC. It translates to CASSLSGRLAKNIQYF.

The chain couples TRBV29-1 to TRBJ2-4; D assignment may be TRBD1 or TRBD2 (5 bases each). The CDR3 loop spans 13 amino acids. The ends were cut back, 6 bases at V and 0 bases at J, with 9 bases in the middle. Germline V gene sequence: CDR1 SQVTM, CDR2 ANQGSEA. The CDR3 sequence is CSVGDLAKNIQYF. Written as DNA, the CDR3 is TGCAGCGTAGGGGACCTAGCCAAAAACATTCAGTACTTC.

The V gene is TRBV28, the J gene TRBJ1-2, with D unclear. The CDR3 length is 13 residues. The V end lost 5 bases, the J end lost 7 bases, and 14 bases lay between the germline ends. Germline loops: CDR1 MDHEN, CDR2 SYDVKM. In nucleotides, the CDR3 is TGTGCCAGCAGTCCCTCGCCGACTGGTGGCTACACCTTC. As protein: CASSPSPTGGYTF.

The V call is TRBV5-1, the J call TRBJ2-3; 12 nucleotides line up with TRBD2. Germline CDR1 SGHRS, CDR2 YFSETQ. This CDR3 is 15 amino acids long. The V segment lost 4 bases and the J segment 5 bases; nucleotides outside the gene matches: 5. The CDR3 bases are TGCGCCAGCAGCCTAGCGGGAGGGCCGGGAGATACGCAGTATTTT. Translating it yields CASSLAGGPGDTQYF.

This sequence joins TRBV6-5 and TRBJ1-5; 7 bases fit TRBD1. The CDR3 totals 15 residues. V trimming: 3 bases; J trimming: 6 bases; junction bases outside the gene matches: 8. Germline-derived CDR1 and CDR2 are MNHEY and SVGAGI. The CDR3 DNA is TGTGCCAGCAGTTATCAGAGACAGGGCGGTCAGCCCCAGCATTTT. This sequence encodes CASSYQRQGGQPQHF.

The rearrangement uses TRBV11-2 and TRBJ2-7, with TRBD2 as a possible D gene (5 bases). The CDR3 is made up of 14 amino acids. V lost 1 base and J 1 base, leaving 8 bases between the germline ends. In germline, CDR1 is SGHAT, CDR2 FQNNGV. CDR3 amino acids: CASSLAGSSYEQYF. The CDR3 coding sequence is TGTGCCAGCAGCTTAGCGGGGAGTTCCTACGAGCAGTACTTC.

The chain employs TRBV28 and TRBJ1-4; no clear D. Trimming removed 2 bases from V and 16 bases from J, with 14 bases in between. CDR1 is MDHEN, CDR2 SYDVKM, per germline. This CDR3 is built from 12 residues. DNA for the CDR3: TGTGCCAGCAGTTTAGGTGGACGGTCCCCGTTTTTT. Translated: CASSLGGRSPFF.

The CDR3 nucleotides are TGTGCCAGCCGGAGGGGTCGTACCGGGGAGCTGTTTTTT. This sequence encodes CASRRGRTGELFF. The chain links TRBV18 to TRBJ2-2; perhaps TRBD2 as D (6 bases). Trimming cost V 8 bases and J 5 bases, with 12 bases left between them. From germline, CDR1 is KGHSH and CDR2 LQKENI. This CDR3 region has 13 residues.

The chain is built from TRBV6-6 and TRBJ2-3, with a tentative D call TRBD2 (6 bases). Trimming stripped 3 bases from V and 6 bases from J, with 13 bases between. Germline-derived CDR1 and CDR2 are MNHNY and SVGAGI (reference sequence). CDR3 length: 14 residues. The CDR3 DNA reads as TGTGCCAGCAGTTATGGGGACTTGTTGGATACGCAGTATTTT. As protein: CASSYGDLLDTQYF.

The DNA for the CDR3 is TGTGCCAGCAGCTTTGGAGGGAGATTATCCTACGAGCAGTACTTC. Protein: CASSFGGRLSYEQYF. The chain recombines TRBV5-5 with TRBJ2-7; D perhaps matches TRBD2 (6 bases). The V gene lost 2 bases and the J gene lost 1 base, with 13 bases spanning the gap. This CDR3 comprises 15 residues. Per the germline V gene, CDR1 is SGHKS and CDR2 is YYEKEE (reference sequence).

V gene TRBV5-1 combines with J gene TRBJ2-5; unclear D gene. The V end was cut by 4 bases, the J end by 9 bases, with 25 bases between. Germline assignment: CDR1 SGHRS and CDR2 YFSETQ. The CDR3 contains 16 residues. CDR3 DNA sequence: TGCGCCAGCAGCCCTCGCCCTACAGAGGTTCAAGTGGCCCAGTACTTC. Translating gives CASSPRPTEVQVAQYF.

The chain recombines TRBV5-4 with TRBJ2-7, with TRBD2 matching 16 bases. V lost 4 bases and J lost 4; bases outside the gene matches: 5. CDR3 length equals 16 residues. Looked up from germline, CDR1 is SGHNT and CDR2 is YYREEE (reference sequence). The CDR3 region has the DNA TGTGCCAGCAGCCTGGGACTAGCGGGAGGGCAGTACGAGCAGTACTTC. The encoded protein is CASSLGLAGGQYEQYF.

This chain joins TRBV11-2 and TRBJ1-4; TRBD1 matches at 7 bases. V was pared by 1 base and J by 8 bases, with 13 bases of the junction left unmatched. CDR3 size: 17 residues. The germline CDR1 and CDR2 sequences are SGHAT and FQNNGV. The CDR3 nucleotides read TGTGCCAGCAGCTTAGTAGCAGGCCAGGGGGGCAGCGAAAAACTGTTTTTT. Its protein is CASSLVAGQGGSEKLFF. Looking up the rest from reference TRBV11-2 and TRBJ1-4 gives the full variable domain: EAGVAQSPRYKIIEKRQSVAFWCNPISGHATLYWYQQILGQGPKLLIQFQNNGVVDDSQLPKDRFSAERLKGVDSTLKIQPAKLEDSAVYLCASSLVAGQGGSEKLFFGSGTQLSVL.

The CDR3 region is CASSSGGGGVNEQFF. Here the CDR3 DNA reads TGCGCCAGCAGCTCAGGAGGGGGAGGGGTCAATGAGCAGTTCTTC. The chain links TRBV5-1 to TRBJ2-1, with D tentatively TRBD2 (7 bases). V lost 3 bases and J 6 bases, leaving 16 bases between the germline ends. This CDR3 is 15 amino acids long. From germline, CDR1 is SGHRS and CDR2 YFSETQ. The variable domain in full, completed from reference TRBV5-1 and TRBJ2-1, reads KAGVTQTPRYLIKTRGQQVTLSCSPISGHRSVSWYQQTPGQGLQFLFEYFSETQRNKGNFPGRFSGRQFSNSRSEMNVSTLELGDSALYLCASSSGGGGVNEQFFGPGTRLTVL.

This clone was detected a few times. The gene calls are TRBV28 and TRBJ2-7; D is unclear. Trimming removed 2 bases at V and 6 bases at J, with 8 bases between. The CDR3 has 12 amino acids. Germline lookup yields CDR1 MDHEN and CDR2 SYDVKM. The CDR3, as DNA: TGTGCCAGCAGTTTACGCCCAGGCGAGCAGTACTTC. Translating gives CASSLRPGEQYF.

CDR3: CASSLTTPRAANTEAFF. The DNA of the CDR3 is TGTGCCAGCAGTTTAACCACGCCCCGGGCCGCGAACACTGAAGCTTTCTTT. The V call is TRBV27, the J call TRBJ1-1; D remains ambiguous. CDR1 and CDR2 from the germline V gene are MNHEY and SMNVEV (reference sequence). This CDR3 is 17 amino acids long. V was shortened by 2 bases and J by 1 base, with 17 bases between the two germline ends.

This chain links TRBV7-8 with TRBJ1-5; a possible D gene is TRBD1 (6 bases). This CDR3 comprises 16 residues. V was clipped by 4 bases and J by 4 bases, with 17 bases between them. CDR1 is SGHVS, CDR2 FQNEAQ, per germline. The CDR3 nucleotides are TGTGCCAGCAGCTCCCGGAGGGGGTCAGGTAATCAGCCCCAGCATTTT. It codes for CASSSRRGSGNQPQHF.

This clone has more than one count but fewer than ten. The chain uses TRBV5-1 and TRBJ1-1; no clear D. Trimming left V 4 bases short and J 0 bases short, with 13 bases between. The germline gives CDR1 SGHRS, CDR2 YFSETQ. The CDR3 is 15 residues long. CDR3 DNA sequence: TGCGCCAGCAGCACGGACGTCGCCATGAACACTGAAGCTTTCTTT. It specifies CASSTDVAMNTEAFF.

This rearrangement joins TRBV27 to TRBJ1-4; D might be TRBD1 (6 bases). CDR1 is MNHEY, CDR2 SMNVEV, per germline (reference sequence). There are 15 residues in the CDR3. V shed 6 bases and J shed 3 bases, with 14 bases lying between them. The CDR3 DNA reads as TGTGCCAGCAGACACACAGGGACGGCTAATGAAAAACTGTTTTTT. Amino acid sequence: CASRHTGTANEKLFF.

CDR3 in amino acids: CAWSVRLEGREKLFF. Here the CDR3 DNA reads TGTGCCTGGAGTGTACGCCTTGAGGGACGTGAAAAACTGTTTTTT. The chain is built from TRBV30 and TRBJ1-4; D may be TRBD1 (5 bases). The CDR3 is made up of 15 amino acids. V dropped 0 bases and J dropped 7 bases, with 15 bases sitting between them. Germline V gives CDR1 GTSNPN, CDR2 SVGIG (reference sequence).

The chain carries TRBV6-6 and TRBJ2-5; D is undetermined. CDR1 and CDR2 from the germline V gene are MNHNY and SVGAGI (reference sequence). V was shortened by 6 bases and J by 5 bases, with 13 bases between the two germline ends. The CDR3 is 13 residues long. The CDR3 reads CASSPGPPETQYF. CDR3 in DNA: TGTGCCAGCAGCCCCGGTCCCCCCGAGACCCAGTACTTC.

The chain is built from TRBV5-1 and TRBJ2-5, with 14 bases fitting TRBD2. The CDR3 is 15 residues long. Germline-derived CDR1 and CDR2 are SGHRS and YFSETQ. J lost 5 bases, V lost 4 bases, and 4 bases had no gene match. CDR3 DNA: TGCGCCAGCAGCCGCGGGACTAGCGGGAGCGAGACCCAGTACTTC. It translates to CASSRGTSGSETQYF.

The genes are TRBV19 and TRBJ1-5; D is uncertain. Looked up from germline, CDR1 is LNHDA and CDR2 is SQIVND (reference sequence). CDR3 size: 13 residues. Trimming shortened V by 6 bases and J by 0 bases, and 6 bases separated the two germline ends. As DNA, the CDR3 is TGTGCCAGTAGCTATAATAGCAATCAGCCCCAGCATTTT. Its translation: CASSYNSNQPQHF.

This clone was recorded once. The V gene is TRBV5-1, the J gene TRBJ1-1, with a weak D call TRBD1 (5 bases). The V end lost 3 bases, the J end lost 2 bases, and 8 bases lay between the germline ends. Per germline, CDR1 SGHRS and CDR2 YFSETQ. The length of the CDR3 is 13 residues. The CDR3 bases are TGCGCCAGCAGCTCCGACAGTAACACTGAAGCTTTCTTT. Its protein is CASSSDSNTEAFF. Full variable domain (rest looked up from reference TRBV5-1 and TRBJ1-1): KAGVTQTPRYLIKTRGQQVTLSCSPISGHRSVSWYQQTPGQGLQFLFEYFSETQRNKGNFPGRFSGRQFSNSRSEMNVSTLELGDSALYLCASSSDSNTEAFFGQGTRLTVV.

The chain combines TRBV5-4 with TRBJ2-7; 9 nucleotides line up with TRBD1. Germline CDR1 reads SGHNT; CDR2 reads YYREEE (reference sequence). This CDR3 is built from 18 residues. The ends lost 4 bases at V and 4 bases at J; junction bases unmatched: 18. The CDR3 loop reads CASSARGQGSVVGYEQYF. The CDR3 DNA follows: TGTGCCAGCAGCGCTAGGGGACAGGGAAGTGTGGTGGGGTACGAGCAGTACTTC.

This rearrangement joins TRBV7-9 to TRBJ1-6, with 9 bases lining up with TRBD1. Germline values: CDR1 SEHNR, CDR2 FQNEAQ (reference sequence). This CDR3 spans 17 amino acids. Trimming cost V 5 bases and J 6 bases; bases outside gene matches: 11. CDR3 amino acids: CASSIAQGASRNSPLHF. For the CDR3, the DNA is TGTGCCAGCAGCATCGCACAGGGGGCGTCCCGTAATTCACCCCTCCACTTT. The full variable domain, its missing parts supplied by reference TRBV7-9 and TRBJ1-6, is DTGVSQNPRHKITKRGQNVTFRCDPISEHNRLYWYRQTLGQGPEFLTYFQNEAQLEKSRLLSDRFSAERPKGSFSTLEIQRTEQGDSAMYLCASSIAQGASRNSPLHFGNGTRLTVT.